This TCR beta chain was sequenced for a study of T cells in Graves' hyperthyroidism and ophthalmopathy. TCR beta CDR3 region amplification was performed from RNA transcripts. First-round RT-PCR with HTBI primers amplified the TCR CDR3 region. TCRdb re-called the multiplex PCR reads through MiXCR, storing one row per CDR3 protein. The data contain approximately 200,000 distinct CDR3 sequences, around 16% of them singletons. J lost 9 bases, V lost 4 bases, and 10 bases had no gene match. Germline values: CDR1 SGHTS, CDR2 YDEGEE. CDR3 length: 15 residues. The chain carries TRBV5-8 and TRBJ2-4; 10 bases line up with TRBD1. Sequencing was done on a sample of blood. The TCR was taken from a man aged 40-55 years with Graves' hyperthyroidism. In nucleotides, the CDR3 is TGTGCCAGCAGCCGAAGGGGACAGGGGTCGGGCATTCAGTACTTC. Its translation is CASSRRGQGSGIQYF.